This T cell receptor beta chain comes out of a study of blood T cells in healthy people across ages. Study as a whole: Per every two T cells, about one barcoded beta molecule was captured by template switching. Notes on the study in general: Diversity figures based on one million T cells were deemed too low. Getting older went along with TCR beta diversity per million T cells dropping roughly linearly. Diversity of TCR beta correlated strongly with naive T cell percentage.

Notes on this clonotype: Antigen specificity is unknown.

This CDR3 spans 15 amino acids. Trimming cost V 5 bases and J 7 bases, with 17 bases left between them. Germline assignment: CDR1 SGHVS and CDR2 FQNEAQ. Primers used in a second PCR of roughly 6 to 12 cycles were a sample-barcoded 5' primer and a J-beta primer mix. TCRdb redid the calling of the 5' RACE reads with MiXCR, one entry per CDR3 protein. This sample has about 680,000 distinct CDR3 sequences; approximately 49% occur once, and the top ten carry about 32%. Material: blood. The chain is built from TRBV7-8 and TRBJ1-4, with D uncertain. This TCR derives from a woman in her sixties or seventies in good health. CDR3 nucleotide sequence: TGTGCCAGCAGCGTACGCGGGAGTGGCGGTGAAAAACTGTTTTTT. Translation: CASSVRGSGGEKLFF.